Below are 30 T cell receptor beta chains sequenced from a single sample in a study of T cell responses to AZD1222 COVID-19 vaccine (dated by TCRdb to about 2021). In the paper's terms, the time point label means: baseline before first vaccination. Sample treatment or condition, as interpreted from the label and publication: meningococcal conjugate vaccine given as trial control. The library was produced with the immunoSEQ multiplex PCR assay. Held by TCRdb, this immuneACCESS table contains in-frame sequences only and omits some clones. Under half of the omission traces to an unresolved V gene where checked; the cause of the rest is unknown. A total of 95,000 to 150,000 clones appear in this sample, less than 95% of them only once. The ten largest clones represent less than 4.5% of the sample. This material consisted of peripheral blood, taken on day 0 of MenACWY control vaccination. Receptors originate from an adult in good health.

This clone appeared a single time. The chain carries TRBV6-2 or TRBV6-3 and TRBJ2-7; D possibly uses TRBD1 or TRBD2 (5 bases each). CDR3 length: 16 amino acids. V gave up 0 bases and J gave up 3 bases, with 15 bases separating them. Germline V gene lookup returns CDR1 MNHEY and CDR2 SVGEGT. DNA of the CDR3: TGTGCCAGCAGTTACTCGCGGCAGGGACGGAACTACGAGCAGTACGTC. It is translated as CASSYSRQGRNYEQYV.

This clone was seen a few times. The chain is built from TRBV28 and TRBJ1-4; 7 nucleotides agree with TRBD1. The V gene's germline CDR1 is MDHEN and CDR2 SYDVKM. The junction had 10 bases not matched to a gene; V was cut back by 4 bases and J by 2 bases. CDR3 length: 17 residues. This chain's CDR3 is CASSSLPSRGTNEKLFF. DNA of the CDR3: TGTGCCAGCAGTTCCCTCCCAAGCAGGGGGACTAATGAAAAACTGTTTTTT.

This clone was seen a single time. As DNA, the CDR3 is TGTGCCAGCAGGCCGGACAGGGCCGGGGAGCTGTTTTTT. Protein sequence: CASRPDRAGELFF. The V gene is TRBV6-1, the J gene TRBJ2-2; 8 nucleotides agree with TRBD1. Trimming removed 6 bases from V and 6 bases from J; junction bases left unmatched: 3. The CDR3 has 13 amino acids. CDR1 and CDR2 from the germline V gene are MNHNS and SASEGT.

The chain couples TRBV3-1 (or the pseudogene TRBV3-2) to TRBJ2-2; maybe TRBD1 (6 bases). CDR1 is LGHDT and CDR2 is YNNKEL in the germline V gene (reference sequence). With 4 bases removed from V and 2 bases from J, the gap between germline ends came to 8 bases. The CDR3 spans 14 residues. The CDR3 region is CASSRTANTGELFF. The DNA for the CDR3 is TGTGCCAGCAGCCGGACAGCCAACACCGGGGAGCTGTTTTTT.

V usage is TRBV19 and J usage is TRBJ2-3, with a possible D match to TRBD1 (6 bases). Germline loops: CDR1 LNHDA, CDR2 SQIVND (reference sequence). V was shortened by 3 bases and J by 4 bases, with 8 bases between the two germline ends. The CDR3 extends over 13 amino acids. The DNA for the CDR3 is TGTGCCAGTAGTATCACAGGGTCAGATACGCAGTATTTT. Its protein is CASSITGSDTQYF. The entire variable domain, with the rest obtained from reference TRBV19 and TRBJ2-3, is as follows: DGGITQSPKYLFRKEGQNVTLSCEQNLNHDAMYWYRQDPGQGLRLIYYSQIVNDFQKGDIAEGYSVSREKKESFPLTVTSAQKNPTAFYLCASSITGSDTQYFGPGTRLTVL.

The chain joins TRBV7-8 to TRBJ2-7, with 9 bases identical to TRBD1. The CDR3 is 19 residues long. The germline V gene has CDR1 SGHVS and CDR2 FQNEAQ. V gave up 4 bases and J gave up 1 base; unmatched junction bases: 17. In DNA, the CDR3 is TGTGCCAGCAGCTCCCACCCACACGAGCCGGGACAGGGTTCCTACGAGCAGTACGTC. This gives the protein CASSSHPHEPGQGSYEQYV.

The V and J genes are TRBV7-3 and TRBJ2-5; weak D call: TRBD1 (6 bases). Germline assignment: CDR1 SGHTA and CDR2 FQGTGA. V shed 3 bases and J shed 1 base, with 9 bases lying between them. The CDR3 has 14 amino acids. As DNA, the CDR3 is TGTGCCAGCAGCTTTTTAGGGGGCCAAGAGACCCAGTACTTC. Its translation is CASSFLGGQETQYF.

This clone was recorded once. The chain uses TRBV11-2 and TRBJ1-2; no reliable D call. CDR3 size: 17 residues. CDR1 and CDR2 (germline): SGHAT, FQNNGV. With 5 bases removed from V and 0 bases from J, the gap between germline ends came to 19 bases. The CDR3: CASSHSKGAGTNYGYTF. CDR3 sequence (DNA): TGTGCCAGCAGCCATAGTAAAGGAGCGGGCACTAACTATGGCTACACCTTC.

Only one count was recorded for this clone. The V gene is TRBV28, the J gene TRBJ2-4; D ambiguous. This CDR3 has 12 residues. Germline V lookup: CDR1 MDHEN, CDR2 SYDVKM. Between the trimmed V and J ends, which lost 9 bases and 3 bases, there was a span of 9 bases. The CDR3 DNA is TGTGCCAGGGCGATCGGCAAAAACATTCAGTACTTC. Its protein product is CARAIGKNIQYF.

The chain carries TRBV28 and TRBJ1-5; no firm D call. The length of the CDR3 is 12 residues. The germline V gene has CDR1 MDHEN and CDR2 SYDVKM. Trimming removed 7 bases at V and 4 bases at J, with 8 bases between. CDR3 in amino acids: CASMYGNQPQHF. The CDR3 bases are TGTGCCAGCATGTACGGGAATCAGCCCCAGCATTTT.

The chain is built from TRBV5-1 and TRBJ2-1; tentative D call: TRBD2 (6 bases). The CDR3 is 14 residues long. CDR1 SGHRS and CDR2 YFSETQ come from the germline V gene. The V and J ends lost 4 bases and 7 bases respectively, with 15 bases between them. The CDR3 coding sequence is TGCGCCAGCAGCCTCCAACTAGCAGGAAATGAGCAGTTCTTC. Translated: CASSLQLAGNEQFF.

V and J are TRBV6-1 and TRBJ1-5, with 10 bases fitting TRBD1. The germline V gene encodes CDR1 MNHNS and CDR2 SASEGT. Trimming removed 3 bases from V and 2 bases from J; junction bases left unmatched: 10. The CDR3 covers 18 residues. The CDR3, as DNA: TGTGCCAGCAGTGAGGGACAGGGGCTTATAGTCGGCAATCAGCCCCAGCATTTT. It translates to CASSEGQGLIVGNQPQHF.

The chain recombines TRBV5-1 with TRBJ1-4; possibly TRBD1 for D (5 bases). The V end was cut by 0 bases, the J end by 4 bases, with 10 bases between. The germline gives CDR1 SGHRS, CDR2 YFSETQ. The CDR3 sequence is 15 residues long. Written as DNA, the CDR3 is TGCGCCAGCAGCTTGGTGTCGGACAATAATGAAAAACTGTTTTTT. Translated: CASSLVSDNNEKLFF.

The V call is TRBV7-9, the J call TRBJ1-1, with D tentatively TRBD1 (5 bases). V was cut by 4 bases and J by 6 bases, with 15 bases left in between. The CDR3 is made up of 14 amino acids. Per germline, CDR1 SEHNR and CDR2 FQNEAQ (reference sequence). CDR3 bases: TGTGCCAGCAGCTGGGGACGGAGGTTCGCTGAAGCTTTCTTT. It specifies CASSWGRRFAEAFF.

This clone was seen just once. The CDR3 bases are TGTGCCACCTCTATCCAGGGACAGGGGGCGCTGGGCGAGCAGTACTTC. Translating it yields CATSIQGQGALGEQYF. The rearrangement links TRBV2 to TRBJ2-7; 12 bases are a match to TRBD1. This CDR3 spans 16 amino acids. With V trimmed by 10 bases and J by 6 bases, 16 bases remained unmatched. Germline CDR1 and CDR2: SNHLY and FYNNEI. The full variable domain, with the rest looked up from reference TRBV2 and TRBJ2-7, is EPEVTQTPSHQVTQMGQEVILRCVPISNHLYFYWYRQILGQKVEFLVSFYNNEISEKSEIFDDQFSVERPDGSNFTLKIRSTKLEDSAMYFCATSIQGQGALGEQYFGPGTRLTVT.

The chain links TRBV28 to TRBJ2-1; TRBD2 matches 13 bases. Germline V CDR1 and CDR2: MDHEN, SYDVKM. This CDR3 has 17 amino acids. Trimming cost V 5 bases and J 4 bases; bases outside gene matches: 8. CDR3 loop: CASSGLAGDPTYNEQFF. The DNA of the CDR3 is TGTGCCAGCAGTGGACTAGCGGGGGACCCAACTTACAATGAGCAGTTCTTC.

This chain links TRBV7-6 with TRBJ2-2; 11 bases align to TRBD2. The V gene's germline CDR1 is SGHVS and CDR2 FNYEAQ. This CDR3 is 16 amino acids long. Losses at the gene ends were 5 bases for V and 5 bases for J; bases not matched to a gene: 7. The CDR3 is CASSQALAGATGELFF. The CDR3 bases are TGTGCCAGCAGCCAGGCACTAGCGGGAGCAACCGGGGAGCTGTTTTTT.

J is TRBJ1-3 and V is TRBV6-5, with D unresolved. Germline V gene data show CDR1 as MNHEY and CDR2 as SVGAGI. This CDR3 region has 12 residues. V lost 6 bases and J 2 bases, leaving 5 bases between the germline ends. The CDR3 region has the DNA TGTGCCAGCAGGGGCACTGGAAACACCATATATTTT. Translating it yields CASRGTGNTIYF.

The chain is built from TRBV19 and TRBJ2-1; the D gene is possibly TRBD1 (7 bases). The CDR3 contains 17 residues. In germline, CDR1 is LNHDA, CDR2 SQIVND (reference sequence). Between the trimmed V and J ends, which lost 8 bases and 1 base, there was a span of 21 bases. CDR3 coding DNA: TGTGCCAGTGCCAATGGCAGGGGGGCTTTATCCTACAATGAGCAGTTCTTC. Protein: CASANGRGALSYNEQFF.

V gene TRBV3-1 (or the pseudogene TRBV3-2) combines with J gene TRBJ1-6, with D perhaps matching TRBD1 (6 bases). The germline V gene encodes CDR1 LGHDT and CDR2 YNNKEL (reference sequence). Between the trimmed V and J ends, which lost 6 bases and 7 bases, there was a span of 13 bases. The CDR3 is made up of 14 amino acids. The CDR3 DNA reads as TGTGCCAGCAGGGACCTTGGGACAAATTCACCCCTCCACTTT. Translating gives CASRDLGTNSPLHF.

The genes are TRBV11-1 and TRBJ2-1; D is perhaps TRBD1 (6 bases). V shed 5 bases and J shed 7 bases, with 18 bases lying between them. CDR3 length equals 15 residues. Per the germline V gene, CDR1 is SGHAT and CDR2 is FQDESV (reference sequence). The CDR3 DNA follows: TGTGCCAGCAGCCCCAGGGGTATATGGCAAAATGAGCAGTTCTTC. It is translated as CASSPRGIWQNEQFF.

The gene calls are TRBV28 and TRBJ2-7; D is perhaps TRBD1 (6 bases). Germline CDR1 MDHEN, CDR2 SYDVKM. This CDR3 has 11 amino acids. V lost 4 bases and J lost 5, with 6 bases in between. The CDR3 nucleotides are TGTGCCAGCAGTTACAGGGACGAGCAGTACTTC. Amino acids: CASSYRDEQYF.

This clone was picked up a small number of times. This rearrangement joins TRBV7-2 to TRBJ1-2; TRBD1 might be the D (5 bases). Trimming cost V 5 bases and J 0 bases, with 13 bases left between them. Germline lookup yields CDR1 SGHTA and CDR2 FQGNSA. CDR3 size: 15 residues. Written as DNA, the CDR3 is TGTGCCAGCAGCCCAGGGTTGGGCCCTAACTATGGCTACACCTTC. It specifies CASSPGLGPNYGYTF.

The chain couples TRBV10-3 to TRBJ2-3; D call uncertain. V was cut by 6 bases and J by 0 bases, with 10 bases left in between. The CDR3 is 14 residues long. The V gene's germline CDR1 is ENHRY and CDR2 SYGVKD. The CDR3 sequence: CAIRGVGSTDTQYF. The CDR3 nucleotides are TGTGCCATCAGAGGAGTAGGAAGCACAGATACGCAGTATTTT.

In nucleotides, the CDR3 is TGTGCCACCAGTGATTGGGTGGGGGGGCGTGCCGGGGAGCTGTTTTTT. Translated: CATSDWVGGRAGELFF. The J gene is TRBJ2-2, the V gene TRBV24-1; D might be TRBD2 (7 bases). The length of the CDR3 is 16 residues. The V end lost 2 bases, the J end lost 6 bases, and 15 bases lay between the germline ends. CDR1 is KGHDR, CDR2 SFDVKD, per germline.

This chain connects TRBV23-1 to TRBJ1-5; 7 bases fit TRBD1. TRBV23-1 qualifies as an ORF whose function is uncertain. CDR3 length: 15 amino acids. The J segment lost 9 bases and the V segment lost 0 bases, leaving 8 bases of the junction unmatched. The CDR3 DNA reads TGCGCCAGCAGTCAATCTGGACAGGAAAAATGGCCCCAGCATTTT. The encoded protein is CASSQSGQEKWPQHF.

This chain uses TRBV6-5 with TRBJ2-4; 9 nucleotides align to TRBD1. CDR3 length equals 15 residues. V lost 5 bases to trimming and J lost 6 bases; unmatched junction nucleotides: 8. The germline gives CDR1 MNHEY, CDR2 SVGAGI. CDR3 in DNA: TGTGCCAGCAGTCCCCCGGGACAGGGACTAAACATTCAGTACTTC. Its protein product is CASSPPGQGLNIQYF.

This chain joins TRBV7-9 and TRBJ2-1; D unresolved. The CDR3 runs 13 residues. V gave up 5 bases and J gave up 5 bases, with 10 bases separating them. Per germline, CDR1 SEHNR and CDR2 FQNEAQ (reference sequence). DNA for the CDR3: TGTGCCAGCAGCGTAACGGACCACAATGAGCAGTTCTTC. Its protein product is CASSVTDHNEQFF.

The rearrangement links TRBV4-1 to TRBJ1-6; 9 bases align to TRBD1. The V gene end was trimmed by 3 bases and the J gene end by 1 base; junction bases not matched to a gene: 10. The CDR3 totals 19 residues. Germline V gene data show CDR1 as MGHRA and CDR2 as YSYEKL. CDR3 bases: TGCGCCAGCAGCCAGGCCCCCCCGGACAGGGGTTCCTATAATTCACCCCTCCACTTT. It specifies CASSQAPPDRGSYNSPLHF.

This clone is medium-sized. The rearrangement uses TRBV25-1 and TRBJ2-7; the D is unclear. This CDR3 region has 13 residues. V was cut by 4 bases and J by 0 bases, with 7 bases left in between. CDR1 is MGHDK, CDR2 SYGVNS, per germline. The CDR3 here is CASSVGFSYEQYF. The CDR3 DNA reads TGTGCCAGCAGTGTGGGCTTCTCCTACGAGCAGTACTTC.